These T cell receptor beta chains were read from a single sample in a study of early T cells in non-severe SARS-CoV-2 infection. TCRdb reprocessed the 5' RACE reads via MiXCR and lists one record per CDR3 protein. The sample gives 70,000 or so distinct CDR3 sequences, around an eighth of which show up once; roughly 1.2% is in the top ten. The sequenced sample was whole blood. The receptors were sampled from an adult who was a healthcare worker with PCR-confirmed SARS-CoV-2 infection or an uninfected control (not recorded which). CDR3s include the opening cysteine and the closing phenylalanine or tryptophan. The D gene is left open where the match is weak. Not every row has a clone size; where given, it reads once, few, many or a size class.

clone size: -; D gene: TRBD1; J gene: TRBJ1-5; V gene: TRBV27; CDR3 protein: CASSHWTGGREVIQPQHF; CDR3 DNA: TGTGCCAGCAGCCACTGGACAGGGGGTAGAGAGGTGATTCAGCCCCAGCATTTT
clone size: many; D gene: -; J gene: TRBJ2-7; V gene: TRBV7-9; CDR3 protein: CASTRTPYEQYF; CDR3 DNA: TGTGCCAGCACCCGGACCCCATACGAGCAGTACTTC
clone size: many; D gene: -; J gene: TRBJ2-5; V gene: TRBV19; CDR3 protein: CASSGQTVPGARTQYF; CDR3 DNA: TGTGCCAGTAGTGGCCAGACGGTGCCAGGGGCACGGACCCAGTACTTC
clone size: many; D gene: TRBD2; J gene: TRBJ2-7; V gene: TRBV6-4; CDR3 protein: CASSLTSGSHEQYF; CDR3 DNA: TGTGCCAGCAGTCTGACTAGCGGGAGCCACGAGCAGTACTTC
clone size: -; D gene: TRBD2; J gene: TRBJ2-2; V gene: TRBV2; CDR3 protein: CASRKLAGGAGELFF; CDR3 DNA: TGTGCCAGCAGGAAACTAGCGGGGGGCGCCGGGGAGCTGTTTTTT
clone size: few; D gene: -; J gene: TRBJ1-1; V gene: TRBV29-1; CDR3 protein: CSTPPYYAGAFF; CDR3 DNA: TGCAGCACCCCCCCTTACTACGCGGGGGCTTTCTTT
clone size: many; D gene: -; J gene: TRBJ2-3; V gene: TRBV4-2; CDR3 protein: CASSPSGSNTDTQYF; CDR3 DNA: TGTGCCAGCAGCCCCAGCGGGTCCAACACAGATACGCAGTATTTT
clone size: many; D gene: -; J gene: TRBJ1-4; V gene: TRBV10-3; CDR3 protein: CAISGTDANEKLFF; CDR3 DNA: TGTGCCATCAGTGGGACGGATGCTAATGAAAAACTGTTTTTT
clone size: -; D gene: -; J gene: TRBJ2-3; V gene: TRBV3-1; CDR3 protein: CASTPPGGTDTQYF; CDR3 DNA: TGTGCCAGCACCCCCCCAGGGGGCACAGATACGCAGTATTTT
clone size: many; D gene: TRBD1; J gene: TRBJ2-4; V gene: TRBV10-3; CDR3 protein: CAITRQGASKLAKNIQYF; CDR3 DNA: TGTGCCATCACCCGACAGGGGGCTTCCAAACTAGCCAAAAACATTCAGTACTTC
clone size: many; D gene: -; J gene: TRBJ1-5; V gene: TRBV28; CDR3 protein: CASSHTLRQGVNQPQHF; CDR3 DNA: TGTGCCAGCAGTCATACCCTCAGGCAGGGCGTGAATCAGCCCCAGCATTTT
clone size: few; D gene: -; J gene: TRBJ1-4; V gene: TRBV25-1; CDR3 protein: CASSEFGNEKLFF; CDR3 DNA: TGTGCCAGCAGTGAATTCGGGAATGAAAAACTGTTTTTT
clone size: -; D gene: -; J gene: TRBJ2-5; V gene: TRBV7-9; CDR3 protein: CASSPREEQETQYF; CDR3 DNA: TGTGCCAGCAGCCCGAGGGAGGAGCAAGAGACCCAGTACTTC
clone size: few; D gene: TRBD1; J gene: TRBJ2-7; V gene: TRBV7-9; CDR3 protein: CASSRPGQGPDEQYF; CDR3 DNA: TGTGCCAGCAGCCGACCGGGACAGGGGCCCGACGAGCAGTACTTC
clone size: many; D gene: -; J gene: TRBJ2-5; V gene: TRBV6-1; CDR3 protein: CASSDELRETQYF; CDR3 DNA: TGTGCCAGCAGTGATGAACTAAGAGAGACCCAGTACTTC
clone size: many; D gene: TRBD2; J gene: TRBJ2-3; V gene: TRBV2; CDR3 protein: CASPGLATDTQYF; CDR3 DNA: TGTGCCAGCCCGGGACTAGCCACAGATACGCAGTATTTT
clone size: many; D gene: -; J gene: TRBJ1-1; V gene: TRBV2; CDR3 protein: CASSDLSVGAFF; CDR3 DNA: TGTGCCAGCAGTGATTTGAGCGTTGGAGCTTTCTTT
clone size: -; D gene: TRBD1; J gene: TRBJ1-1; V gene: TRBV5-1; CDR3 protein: CASSLPTGDTEAFF; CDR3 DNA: TGCGCCAGCAGCTTACCTACAGGGGACACTGAAGCTTTCTTT
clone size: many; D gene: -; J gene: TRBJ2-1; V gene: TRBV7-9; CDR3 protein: CASSLDPLGRKTSNEQFF; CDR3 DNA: TGTGCCAGCAGCTTAGACCCGCTAGGTCGGAAGACTAGCAATGAGCAGTTCTTC
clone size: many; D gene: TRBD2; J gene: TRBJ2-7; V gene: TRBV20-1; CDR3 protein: CSARSPASGIYEQYF; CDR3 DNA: TGCAGTGCTAGATCCCCTGCTAGCGGGATATACGAGCAGTACTTC
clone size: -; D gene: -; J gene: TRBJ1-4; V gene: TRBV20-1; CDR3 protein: CSAREGVEEGKLFF; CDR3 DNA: TGCAGTGCTAGAGAGGGAGTCGAGGAGGGAAAACTGTTTTTT
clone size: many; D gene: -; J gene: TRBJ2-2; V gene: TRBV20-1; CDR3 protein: CSASPNTGELFF; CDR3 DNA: TGCAGTGCTAGTCCCAACACCGGGGAGCTGTTTTTT
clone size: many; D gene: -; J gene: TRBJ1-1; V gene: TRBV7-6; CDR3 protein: CASSALANTEAFF; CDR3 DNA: TGTGCCAGCAGCGCCCTTGCGAACACTGAAGCTTTCTTT
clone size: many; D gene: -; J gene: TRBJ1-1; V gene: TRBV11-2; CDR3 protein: CASSRTPHNPEDTEAFF; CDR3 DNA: TGTGCCAGCAGTAGAACCCCGCATAATCCAGAGGACACTGAAGCTTTCTTT
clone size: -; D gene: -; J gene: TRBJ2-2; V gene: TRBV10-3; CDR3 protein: CATRSTAGTGELFF; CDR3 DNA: TGTGCCACCCGGTCCACGGCGGGCACCGGGGAGCTGTTTTTT